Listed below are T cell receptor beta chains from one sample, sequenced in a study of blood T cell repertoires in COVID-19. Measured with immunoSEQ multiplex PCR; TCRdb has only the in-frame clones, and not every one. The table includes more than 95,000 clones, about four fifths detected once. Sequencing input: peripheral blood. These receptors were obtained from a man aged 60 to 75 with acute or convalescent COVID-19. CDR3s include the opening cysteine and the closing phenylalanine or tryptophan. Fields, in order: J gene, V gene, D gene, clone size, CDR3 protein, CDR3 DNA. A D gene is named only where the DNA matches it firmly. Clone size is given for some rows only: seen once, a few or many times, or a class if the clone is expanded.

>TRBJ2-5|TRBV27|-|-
CASSRTREYGTQYF
TGTGCCAGCAGCCGGACGAGGGAGTATGGGACCCAGTACTTC
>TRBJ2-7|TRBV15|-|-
CATSRVRGGYEQYF
TGTGCCACCAGCAGAGTTCGGGGAGGATACGAGCAGTACTTC
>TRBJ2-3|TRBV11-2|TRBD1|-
CASTRLWGQGTDTQYF
TGTGCCAGCACCCGACTTTGGGGACAGGGAACAGATACGCAGTATTTT
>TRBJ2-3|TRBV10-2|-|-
CASSESFGVTSTDTQYF
TGCGCCAGCAGTGAGTCTTTCGGCGTGACTAGCACAGATACGCAGTATTTT
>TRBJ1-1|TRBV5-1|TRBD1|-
CASSTQTGSEAFF
TGCGCCAGCAGCACCCAGACAGGGAGCGAAGCTTTCTTT
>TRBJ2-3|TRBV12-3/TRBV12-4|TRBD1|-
CASRGQGGTQYF
TGTGCCAGCAGGGGACAGGGGGGTACGCAGTATTTT
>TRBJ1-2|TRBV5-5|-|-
CASSLATGIGYTF
TGTGCCAGCAGCTTGGCGACGGGAATTGGCTACACCTTC
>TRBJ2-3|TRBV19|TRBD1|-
CASSTGQGPTDTQYF
TGTGCCAGTAGTACCGGACAGGGACCCACAGATACGCAGTATTTT
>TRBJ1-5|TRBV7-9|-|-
CASSPMGGSSDQPQHF
TGTGCCAGCAGCCCTATGGGCGGGTCATCCGATCAGCCCCAGCATTTT
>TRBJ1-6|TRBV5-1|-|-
CASSLEQVNSPLHF
TGCGCCAGCAGCTTGGAACAGGTTAATTCACCCCTCCACTTT
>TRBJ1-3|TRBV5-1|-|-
CASSLAGEWAGNTIYF
TGCGCCAGCAGCTTGGCAGGGGAATGGGCTGGAAACACCATATATTTT
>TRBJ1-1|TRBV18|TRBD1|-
CASSPGQGGLNTEAFF
TGTGCCAGCTCCCCCGGACAGGGAGGGTTGAACACTGAAGCTTTCTTT
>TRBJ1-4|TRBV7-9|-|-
CASSLAKGPQREKLFF
TGTGCCAGCAGCTTAGCGAAAGGCCCACAGCGGGAAAAACTGTTTTTT
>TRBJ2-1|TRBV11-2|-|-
CASSLDLLARRGEQFF
TGTGCCAGCAGCTTAGATCTGCTAGCGCGACGGGGGGAGCAGTTCTTC
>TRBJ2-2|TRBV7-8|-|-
CASSPTGGGTGELFF
TGTGCCAGCAGCCCGACCGGCGGTGGCACCGGGGAGCTGTTTTTT
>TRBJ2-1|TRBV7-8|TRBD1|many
CASSPGTGINEQFF
TGTGCCAGCAGCCCCGGGACAGGGATAAATGAGCAGTTCTTC
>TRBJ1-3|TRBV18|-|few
CASSPPTTPGNTIYF
TGTGCCAGCTCACCGCCTACCACGCCTGGAAACACCATATATTTT
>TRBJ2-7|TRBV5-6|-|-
CASSLGNTLYEQYF
TGTGCCAGCAGCTTGGGTAACACCCTCTACGAGCAGTACTTC
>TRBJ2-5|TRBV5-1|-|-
CASSLGQAQETQYF
TGCGCCAGCAGCTTGGGACAGGCCCAAGAGACCCAGTACTTC
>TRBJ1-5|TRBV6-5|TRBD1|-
CASGDRGLQPQHF
TGTGCCAGCGGGGACAGGGGGCTTCAGCCCCAGCATTTT
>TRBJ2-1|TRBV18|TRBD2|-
CASSNFSGRTYNEQFF
TGTGCCAGCTCCAACTTTAGCGGGAGGACTTACAATGAGCAGTTCTTC
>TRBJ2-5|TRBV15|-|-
CATSRGGGSQETQYF
TGTGCCACCAGCAGAGGTGGCGGGTCCCAAGAGACCCAGTACTTC
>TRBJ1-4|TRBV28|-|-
CASSLGGNNEKLFF
TGTGCCAGCAGTTTGGGCGGGAATAATGAAAAACTGTTTTTT
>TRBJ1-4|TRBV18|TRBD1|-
CASSPSLGTASEKLFF
TGTGCCAGCTCACCAAGTTTAGGGACAGCAAGTGAAAAACTGTTTTTT
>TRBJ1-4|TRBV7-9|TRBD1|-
CASSRKTGAAEKLFF
TGTGCCAGCAGCCGAAAGACAGGGGCAGCTGAAAAACTGTTTTTT
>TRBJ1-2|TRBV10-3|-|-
CAIRGGEDGYTF
TGTGCCATCAGGGGGGGGGAGGATGGCTACACCTTC
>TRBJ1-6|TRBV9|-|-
CASSVGGPNSPLHF
TGTGCCAGCAGCGTAGGGGGGCCCAATTCACCCCTCCACTTT
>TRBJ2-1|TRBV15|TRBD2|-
CATSRDREGRGNEQFF
TGTGCCACCAGCAGAGATAGGGAGGGCCGGGGAAATGAGCAGTTCTTC
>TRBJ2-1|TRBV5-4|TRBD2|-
CASSLGGGRAYNEQFF
TGTGCCAGCAGCTTGGGCGGCGGGAGGGCTTACAATGAGCAGTTCTTC
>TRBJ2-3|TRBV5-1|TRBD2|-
CASSLATSGRAPSTDTQYF
TGCGCCAGCAGCTTGGCGACTAGCGGGAGGGCCCCATCTACAGATACGCAGTATTTT